These T cell receptor beta chains were read from a single sample in a study of blood T cell repertoires in COVID-19. Generated by immunoSEQ multiplex PCR, the TCRdb table keeps only in-frame clones and is missing some. The table has a few hundred thousand clones, around 86% seen once. Sequencing used peripheral blood. These receptors came from a woman in her fifties or sixties with COVID-19, enrolled during active disease. Each CDR3 is given with its conserved first and last residue. D genes are given only for firm matches. Some rows have no size entry. The others give once, few or many, or a class for an expanded clone.

D	V	size	J	CDR3	DNA
.	TRBV27	.	TRBJ2-7	CASSLTGTAELYF	TGTGCCAGCAGTTTAACCGGGACTGCTGAACTGTACTTC
.	TRBV4-2	.	TRBJ2-6	CASSQGVQAVSGANVLTF	TGTGCCAGCAGCCAAGGGGTACAGGCCGTCTCTGGGGCCAACGTCCTGACTTTC
.	TRBV9	.	TRBJ1-6	CASSFRDRANSPLHF	TGTGCCAGCAGCTTCCGCGACAGAGCAAATTCACCCCTCCACTTT
.	TRBV2	.	TRBJ1-5	CASSETTRSNQPQHF	TGTGCCAGCAGTGAAACTACTAGAAGCAATCAGCCCCAGCATTTT
.	TRBV18	.	TRBJ1-2	CASSQDSNYGYTF	TGTGCCAGCTCACAGGACAGTAACTATGGCTACACCTTC
.	TRBV3-1/TRBV3-2	.	TRBJ1-1	CASSQKPLDTEAFF	TGTGCCAGCAGCCAAAAGCCTCTGGACACTGAAGCTTTCTTT
TRBD1	TRBV2	few	TRBJ1-1	CASSPGQGLTEAFF	TGTGCCAGCAGCCCGGGACAGGGTTTGACTGAAGCTTTCTTT
.	TRBV20-1	.	TRBJ2-3	CSASSLNTDTQYF	TGCAGTGCAAGTAGTCTAAACACAGATACGCAGTATTTT
TRBD2	TRBV7-2	.	TRBJ2-1	CASSLVGTSGFHEQFF	TGTGCCAGCAGCTTAGTAGGGACTAGCGGGTTCCATGAGCAGTTCTTC
.	TRBV7-9	once	TRBJ1-3	CASSHINSDQRGRNTIYF	TGTGCCAGCAGCCACATAAATTCAGACCAACGGGGAAGGAACACCATATATTTT
.	TRBV29-1	.	TRBJ2-3	CSVSVNTQYF	TGCAGCGTTTCAGTGAATACGCAGTATTTT
.	TRBV3-1/TRBV3-2	.	TRBJ2-1	CASSLRLMNEQFF	TGTGCCAGCAGCCTTCGACTGATGAATGAGCAGTTCTTC
.	TRBV29-1	.	TRBJ1-5	CSVRMPYNQPQHF	TGCAGCGTTCGAATGCCCTACAATCAGCCCCAGCATTTT
.	TRBV7-9	.	TRBJ2-7	CASSSPSYSRGRTEQYF	TGTGCCAGCAGCTCACCCTCCTATTCCAGGGGGAGGACCGAGCAGTACTTC
TRBD1	TRBV6-5	.	TRBJ1-1	CASSNTRGSTEAFF	TGTGCCAGCAGTAACACCAGGGGGAGCACTGAAGCTTTCTTT
.	TRBV5-5	.	TRBJ2-4	CASSRNPGQSVQNIQYF	TGTGCCAGCAGCCGAAACCCTGGACAGTCAGTACAAAACATTCAGTACTTC
TRBD1	TRBV25-1	.	TRBJ1-1	CASSPGQGHTEAFF	TGTGCCAGCAGTCCGGGACAGGGGCACACTGAAGCTTTCTTT
.	TRBV14	.	TRBJ1-2	CASSQDGTGVRYGYTF	TGTGCCAGCAGCCAAGATGGTACCGGTGTAAGATATGGCTACACCTTC
TRBD2	TRBV6-6	once	TRBJ2-1	CASSSSLADYNEQFF	TGTGCCAGCAGCTCGAGTCTAGCGGATTACAATGAGCAGTTCTTC
.	TRBV18	.	TRBJ1-1	CASSPLGGTEAFF	TGTGCCAGCTCACCATTAGGAGGCACTGAAGCTTTCTTT
.	TRBV12-3/TRBV12-4	.	TRBJ2-2	CASSYPWTEELFF	TGTGCCAGCAGTTATCCCTGGACAGAAGAGCTGTTTTTT
.	TRBV6-5	.	TRBJ2-1	CASSSLRGGEQFF	TGTGCCAGCAGTTCCCTCAGAGGGGGTGAGCAGTTCTTC
.	TRBV23-1	.	TRBJ1-6	CASRLSGGLTNSPLHF	TGCGCCAGCAGGTTAAGCGGGGGGCTAACTAATTCACCCCTCCACTTT
TRBD2	TRBV4-1	.	TRBJ2-1	CASSQVEAGGYNEQFF	TGCGCCAGCAGCCAAGTTGAAGCGGGGGGGTACAATGAGCAGTTCTTC
TRBD1	TRBV6-5	once	TRBJ1-5	CASSPGQLVRPQHF	TGTGCCAGCAGCCCGGGACAGTTGGTTCGGCCCCAGCATTTT
.	TRBV19	.	TRBJ1-4	CASSIAAGWNEKLFF	TGTGCCAGTAGTATAGCTGCAGGGTGGAATGAAAAACTGTTTTTT
TRBD1	TRBV6-5	.	TRBJ2-1	CAIFSAGQGSREQFF	TGTGCCATCTTCTCGGCGGGACAGGGGAGTAGGGAGCAGTTCTTC
.	TRBV30	.	TRBJ1-4	CAWNSGTGNEKLFF	TGTGCCTGGAACAGCGGGACGGGTAATGAAAAACTGTTTTTT
TRBD1	TRBV4-1	.	TRBJ2-1	CASSQDPGTDNEQFF	TGCGCCAGCAGCCAAGATCCCGGGACAGACAATGAGCAGTTCTTC
TRBD1	TRBV14	.	TRBJ2-6	CASSRSTGGLTGANVLTF	TGTGCCAGCAGCAGATCGACAGGGGGCTTGACTGGGGCCAACGTCCTGACTTTC
TRBD2	TRBV5-5	.	TRBJ2-3	CASSPATSPVLRTDTQYF	TGTGCCAGCAGCCCAGCGACTAGCCCGGTTCTACGCACAGATACGCAGTATTTT
TRBD1	TRBV11-3	.	TRBJ2-3	CASSRPQGFTDTQYF	TGTGCCAGCAGCCGGCCACAGGGGTTTACAGATACGCAGTATTTT
.	TRBV11-2	.	TRBJ1-6	CASSLPGHLSPLHF	TGTGCCAGCAGCCTTCCGGGACACCTATCACCCCTCCACTTT
.	TRBV7-6	.	TRBJ2-7	CASSPVVRGGPWDEQYF	TGTGCCAGCAGCCCAGTTGTCAGAGGCGGCCCGTGGGACGAGCAGTACTTC
TRBD2	TRBV19	.	TRBJ2-7	CASSPRGGQYEQYF	TGTGCCAGTAGTCCTCGGGGAGGGCAGTACGAGCAGTACTTC
TRBD1	TRBV19	once	TRBJ1-2	CASSRTGEGGYTF	TGTGCCAGTAGCCGGACAGGGGAAGGTGGCTACACCTTC
TRBD1	TRBV14	.	TRBJ2-7	CASSLTGDQPGQYF	TGTGCCAGCAGCCTGACAGGGGATCAACCAGGGCAGTACTTC
.	TRBV10-3	.	TRBJ2-1	CAISESGGQYNEQFF	TGTGCCATCAGTGAGTCGGGGGGACAGTACAATGAGCAGTTCTTC
.	TRBV5-6	.	TRBJ2-1	CASSPSTGNEQFF	TGTGCCAGCAGCCCCTCTACGGGCAATGAGCAGTTCTTC
.	TRBV27	.	TRBJ1-4	CASSLQQGSGPGKLFF	TGTGCCAGCAGTTTACAACAGGGTAGTGGACCCGGAAAACTGTTTTTT
.	TRBV5-1	few	TRBJ1-3	CASSLALEPGNTIYF	TGCGCCAGCAGCTTGGCCTTGGAGCCTGGAAACACCATATATTTT
.	TRBV5-5	.	TRBJ1-4	CASSLRIGGLTNEKLFF	TGTGCCAGCAGCTTACGGATAGGCGGATTAACTAATGAAAAACTGTTTTTT
.	TRBV24-1	.	TRBJ1-1	CATSDAGSNTEAFF	TGTGCCACCAGTGATGCTGGCTCGAACACTGAAGCTTTCTTT
TRBD2	TRBV19	.	TRBJ2-5	CASSIRPAGQETQYF	TGTGCCAGTAGTATCCGTCCAGCGGGGCAAGAGACCCAGTACTTC
TRBD2	TRBV5-4	.	TRBJ2-1	CASSRTSGGPYNEQFF	TGTGCCAGCAGTCGGACTAGCGGGGGCCCCTACAATGAGCAGTTCTTC
TRBD2	TRBV9	.	TRBJ2-2	CASSPWGRGANTGELFF	TGTGCCAGCAGCCCTTGGGGGCGGGGGGCGAACACCGGGGAGCTGTTTTTT
.	TRBV29-1	.	TRBJ2-7	CSVEYLYEQYF	TGCAGCGTTGAATATCTCTACGAGCAGTACTTC
TRBD1	TRBV5-1	once	TRBJ2-2	CASSLAGGETGELFF	TGCGCCAGCAGCTTGGCAGGGGGAGAGACCGGGGAGCTGTTTTTT
.	TRBV24-1	.	TRBJ2-1	CATSDSRGSGHEQFF	TGTGCCACCAGTGACTCTAGGGGGTCGGGGCATGAGCAGTTCTTC